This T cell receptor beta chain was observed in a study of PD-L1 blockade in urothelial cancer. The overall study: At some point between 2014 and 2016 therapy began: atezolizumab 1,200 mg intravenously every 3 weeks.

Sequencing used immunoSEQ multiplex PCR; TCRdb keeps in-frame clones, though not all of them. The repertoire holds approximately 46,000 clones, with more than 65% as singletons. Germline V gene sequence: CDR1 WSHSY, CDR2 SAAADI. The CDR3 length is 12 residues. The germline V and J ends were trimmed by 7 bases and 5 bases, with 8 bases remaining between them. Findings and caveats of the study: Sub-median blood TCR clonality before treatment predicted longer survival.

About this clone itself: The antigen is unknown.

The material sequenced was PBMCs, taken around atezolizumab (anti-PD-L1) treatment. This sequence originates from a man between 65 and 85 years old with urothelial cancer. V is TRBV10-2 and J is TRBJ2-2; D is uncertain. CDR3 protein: CASINKTGELFF. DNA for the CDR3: TGCGCCAGCATTAACAAGACCGGGGAGCTGTTTTTT.